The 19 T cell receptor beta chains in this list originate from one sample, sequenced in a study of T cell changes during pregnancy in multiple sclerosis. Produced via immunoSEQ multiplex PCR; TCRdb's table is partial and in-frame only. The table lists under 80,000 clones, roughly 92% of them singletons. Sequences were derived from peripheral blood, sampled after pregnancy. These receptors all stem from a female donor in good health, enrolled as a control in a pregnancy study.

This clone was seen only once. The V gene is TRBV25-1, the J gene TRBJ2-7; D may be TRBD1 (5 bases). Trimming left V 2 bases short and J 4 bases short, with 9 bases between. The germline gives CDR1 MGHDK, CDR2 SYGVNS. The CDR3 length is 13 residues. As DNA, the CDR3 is TGTGCCAGCAGTGAACTTGACAGTTACGAGCAGTACTTC. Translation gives CASSELDSYEQYF.

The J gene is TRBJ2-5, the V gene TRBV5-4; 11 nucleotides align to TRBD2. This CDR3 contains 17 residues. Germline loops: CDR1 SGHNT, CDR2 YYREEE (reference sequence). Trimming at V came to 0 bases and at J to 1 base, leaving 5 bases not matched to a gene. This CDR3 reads CASSLGSGTSGQETQYF. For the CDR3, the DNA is TGTGCCAGCAGCTTGGGATCCGGGACTAGCGGCCAAGAGACCCAGTACTTC.

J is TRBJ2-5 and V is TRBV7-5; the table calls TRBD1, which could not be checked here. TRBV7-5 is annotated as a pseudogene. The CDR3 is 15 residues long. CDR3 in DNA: TGTGCCAGAAGCTTAGTCTTGGGCGAACAAGAGACCCAGTACTTC. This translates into CARSLVLGEQETQYF.

DNA for the CDR3: TGTGCCAGCAGTCTAAGACAGGGGTTCTACGAGCAGTACTTC. Protein: CASSLRQGFYEQYF. The chain carries TRBV27 and TRBJ2-7, with 8 bases matching TRBD1. The CDR3 contains 14 residues. In germline, CDR1 is MNHEY, CDR2 SMNVEV (reference sequence). After removal of 5 bases from V and 3 bases from J, the junction contained 6 bases not matched to a gene.

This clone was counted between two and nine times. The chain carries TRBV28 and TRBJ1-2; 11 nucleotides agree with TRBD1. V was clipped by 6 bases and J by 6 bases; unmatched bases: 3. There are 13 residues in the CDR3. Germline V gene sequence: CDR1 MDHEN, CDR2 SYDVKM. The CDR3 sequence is CASRTGQGDGYTF. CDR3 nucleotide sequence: TGTGCCAGCAGAACGGGACAGGGGGATGGCTACACCTTC.

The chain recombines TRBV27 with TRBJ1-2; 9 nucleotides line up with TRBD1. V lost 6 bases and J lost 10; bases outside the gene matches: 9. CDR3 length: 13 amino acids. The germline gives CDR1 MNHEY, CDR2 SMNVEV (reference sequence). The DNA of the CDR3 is TGTGCCAGCAGCCTACAGGGGGCACTTGACTACACCTTC. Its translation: CASSLQGALDYTF.

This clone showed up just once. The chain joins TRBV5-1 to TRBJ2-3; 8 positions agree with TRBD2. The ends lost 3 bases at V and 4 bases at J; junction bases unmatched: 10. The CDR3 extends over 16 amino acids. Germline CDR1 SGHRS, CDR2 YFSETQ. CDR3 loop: CASSSPSGGPADTQYF. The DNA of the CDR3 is TGCGCCAGCAGCTCCCCCAGCGGGGGTCCCGCAGATACGCAGTATTTT.

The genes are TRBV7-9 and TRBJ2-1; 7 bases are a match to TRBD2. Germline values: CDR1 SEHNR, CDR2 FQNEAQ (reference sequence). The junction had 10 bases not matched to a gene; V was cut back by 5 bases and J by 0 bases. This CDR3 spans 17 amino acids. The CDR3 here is CASSPRLAETSYNEQFF. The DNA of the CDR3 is TGTGCCAGCAGCCCCCGGCTAGCGGAAACCTCCTACAATGAGCAGTTCTTC.

The CDR3 is CASSRDSYNEQFF. DNA of the CDR3: TGTGCCAGCAGCCGCGACAGTTACAATGAGCAGTTCTTC. The V gene is TRBV6-5, the J gene TRBJ2-1; the D gene is possibly TRBD1 (5 bases). Germline assignment: CDR1 MNHEY and CDR2 SVGAGI. This CDR3 is built from 13 residues. V was cut by 6 bases and J by 4 bases, with 10 bases left in between.

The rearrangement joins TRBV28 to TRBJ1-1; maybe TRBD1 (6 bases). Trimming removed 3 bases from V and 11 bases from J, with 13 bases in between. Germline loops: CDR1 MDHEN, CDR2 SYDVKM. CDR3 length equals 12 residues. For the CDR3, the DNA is TGTGCCAGCAGTTTCGGGTACAGGGCGGCTTTCTTT. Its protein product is CASSFGYRAAFF.

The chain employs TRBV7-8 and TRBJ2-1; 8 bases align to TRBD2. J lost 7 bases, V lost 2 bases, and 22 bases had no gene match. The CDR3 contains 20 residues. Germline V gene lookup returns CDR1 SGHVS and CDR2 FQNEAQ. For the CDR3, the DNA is TGTGCCAGCAGCTTACCCCGGGGGGGCGGGAGACCCCAGGGTTTGAATGAGCAGTTCTTC. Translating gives CASSLPRGGGRPQGLNEQFF. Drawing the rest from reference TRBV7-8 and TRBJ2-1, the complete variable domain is GAGVSQSPRYKVAKRGQDVALRCDPISGHVSLFWYQQALGQGPEFLTYFQNEAQLDKSGLPSDRFFAERPEGSVSTLKIQRTQQEDSAVYLCASSLPRGGGRPQGLNEQFFGPGTRLTVL.

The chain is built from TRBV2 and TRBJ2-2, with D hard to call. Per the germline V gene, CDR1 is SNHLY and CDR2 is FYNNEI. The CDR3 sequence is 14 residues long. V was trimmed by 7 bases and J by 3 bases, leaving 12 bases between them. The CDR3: CASTADLDTGELFF. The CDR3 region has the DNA TGTGCCAGCACTGCAGACCTAGACACCGGGGAGCTGTTTTTT.

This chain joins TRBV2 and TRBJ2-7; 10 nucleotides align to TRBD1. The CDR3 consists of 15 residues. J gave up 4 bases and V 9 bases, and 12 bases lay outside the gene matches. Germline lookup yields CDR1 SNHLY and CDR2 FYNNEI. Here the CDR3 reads CASEGRDRGTYEQYF. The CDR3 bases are TGTGCCAGTGAGGGCCGGGACAGGGGTACTTACGAGCAGTACTTC.

CDR3 DNA sequence: TGTGCCAGCAGCCGGATGACGGGAGGGAGGAATTCACCCCTCCACTTT. It codes for CASSRMTGGRNSPLHF. The rearrangement links TRBV5-4 to TRBJ1-6; D gene unclear. This CDR3 has 16 amino acids. Trimming left V 4 bases short and J 7 bases short, with 18 bases between. Germline V gene sequence: CDR1 SGHNT, CDR2 YYREEE (reference sequence).

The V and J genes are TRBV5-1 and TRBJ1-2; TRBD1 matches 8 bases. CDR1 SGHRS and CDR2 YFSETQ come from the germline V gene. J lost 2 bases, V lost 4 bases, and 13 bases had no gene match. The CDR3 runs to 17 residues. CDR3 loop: CASSPENSGGINYGYTF. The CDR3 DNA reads TGCGCCAGCAGCCCGGAGAACTCAGGGGGCATAAACTATGGCTACACCTTC.

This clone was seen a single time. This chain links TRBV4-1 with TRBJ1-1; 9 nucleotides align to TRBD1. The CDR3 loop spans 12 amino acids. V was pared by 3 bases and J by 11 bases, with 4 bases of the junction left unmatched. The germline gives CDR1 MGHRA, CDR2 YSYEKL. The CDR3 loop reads CASSQRTGEAFF. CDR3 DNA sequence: TGCGCCAGCAGCCAGAGGACAGGGGAGGCTTTCTTT.

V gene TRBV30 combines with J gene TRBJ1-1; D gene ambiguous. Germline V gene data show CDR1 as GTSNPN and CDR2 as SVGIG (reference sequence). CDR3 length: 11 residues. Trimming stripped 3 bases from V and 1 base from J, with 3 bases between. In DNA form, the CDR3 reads TGTGCCTGGAGGAGGAACACTGAAGCTTTCTTT. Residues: CAWRRNTEAFF.

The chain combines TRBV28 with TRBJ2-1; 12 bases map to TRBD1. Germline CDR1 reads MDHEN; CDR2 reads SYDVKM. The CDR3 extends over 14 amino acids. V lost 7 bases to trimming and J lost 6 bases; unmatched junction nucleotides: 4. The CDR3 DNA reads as TGTGCCAGCAAGGGGACAGGGGGCTCCAATGAGCAGTTCTTC. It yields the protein CASKGTGGSNEQFF.

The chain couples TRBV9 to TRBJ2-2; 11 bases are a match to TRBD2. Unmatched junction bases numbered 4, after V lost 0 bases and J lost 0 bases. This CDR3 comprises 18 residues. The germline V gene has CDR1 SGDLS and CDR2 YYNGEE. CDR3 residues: CASSVALAGGPNTGELFF. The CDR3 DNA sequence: TGTGCCAGCAGCGTAGCATTAGCGGGAGGGCCGAACACCGGGGAGCTGTTTTTT.